A single sample is the source of the 25 T cell receptor beta chains below, sequenced in a study of siplizumab effects on memory and regulatory T cells. The repertoire was sequenced with immunoSEQ multiplex PCR; TCRdb's copy has only in-frame clones and lacks some. The sample yields some 100,000 clones, about 90% seen once. Sequences were obtained from Tregs sorted from blood. The receptors were gathered from a human donor in good health.

The V call is TRBV29-1, the J call TRBJ2-5; D gene uncertain. The CDR3 is made up of 13 amino acids. Trimming pared 1 base from V and 4 bases from J, leaving 10 bases between. Germline CDR1 and CDR2: SQVTM and ANQGSEA. CDR3 in amino acids: CSVEGVGSETQYF. DNA for the CDR3: TGCAGCGTTGAAGGGGTGGGCTCAGAGACCCAGTACTTC.

J is TRBJ2-5 and V is TRBV11-1; TRBD1 might be the D (6 bases). The CDR3 runs 15 residues. In germline, CDR1 is SGHAT, CDR2 FQDESV (reference sequence). V was clipped by 4 bases and J by 1 base, with 13 bases between them. The CDR3 nucleotides read TGTGCCAGCAGCTCAAGTCCACAGGGCCAAGAGACCCAGTACTTC. Protein product: CASSSSPQGQETQYF. Combining the CDR3 with reference TRBV11-1 and TRBJ2-5 gives the whole variable domain EAEVAQSPRYKITEKSQAVAFWCDPISGHATLYWYRQILGQGPELLVQFQDESVVDDSQLPKDRFSAERLKGVDSTLKIQPAELGDSAMYLCASSSSPQGQETQYFGPGTRLLVL.

The chain has TRBV6-6 and TRBJ2-2; D is perhaps TRBD2 (6 bases). The V end lost 4 bases, the J end lost 5 bases, and 8 bases lay between the germline ends. CDR1 is MNHNY and CDR2 is SVGAGI in the germline V gene (reference sequence). The CDR3 totals 13 residues. The CDR3 region is CASSWRGTGELFF. The CDR3 DNA follows: TGTGCCAGCAGTTGGAGGGGAACCGGGGAGCTGTTTTTT.

The chain uses TRBV9 and TRBJ2-1, with D perhaps matching TRBD2 (6 bases). V dropped 4 bases and J dropped 4 bases, with 9 bases sitting between them. The CDR3 contains 13 residues. Germline V gene data show CDR1 as SGDLS and CDR2 as YYNGEE. CDR3 nucleotides: TGTGCCAGCAGCCTAGGGACTTACAATGAGCAGTTCTTC. Protein product: CASSLGTYNEQFF.

V and J are TRBV7-6 and TRBJ2-1; 7 positions match TRBD1. V gave up 3 bases and J gave up 9 bases; unmatched junction bases: 11. The CDR3 loop spans 15 amino acids. Germline V gene data show CDR1 as SGHVS and CDR2 as FNYEAQ. The CDR3 sequence is CASSFEMTGSTEQFF. DNA for the CDR3: TGTGCCAGCAGCTTTGAGATGACAGGGTCGACTGAGCAGTTCTTC.

The V call is TRBV5-1, the J call TRBJ1-1, with D hard to call. The CDR3 extends over 13 amino acids. Deletions cut 2 bases from V and 1 base from J, with 6 bases between. Germline CDR1 SGHRS, CDR2 YFSETQ. This CDR3 is CASSLRTNTEAFF. CDR3 nucleotide sequence: TGCGCCAGCAGCTTAAGGACGAACACTGAAGCTTTCTTT.

The V call is TRBV10-3, the J call TRBJ1-1; D unclear. The CDR3 contains 17 residues. V lost 6 bases, J lost 3 bases, and 23 bases lay in between. Per the germline V gene, CDR1 is ENHRY and CDR2 is SYGVKD. CDR3 residues: CAISGGVGGRGYTEAFF. The CDR3 nucleotides are TGTGCCATCAGCGGCGGGGTGGGTGGCCGCGGGTACACTGAAGCTTTCTTT.

This chain uses TRBV9 with TRBJ2-2; no definite D call. Trimming cost V 3 bases and J 4 bases, with 13 bases left between them. The CDR3 contains 15 residues. Germline V CDR1 and CDR2: SGDLS, YYNGEE. CDR3 protein: CASSASTGFTGELFF. As DNA, the CDR3 is TGTGCCAGCAGCGCCAGTACTGGGTTCACCGGGGAGCTGTTTTTT.

The chain has TRBV6-1 and TRBJ2-1; maybe TRBD2 (5 bases). Trimming removed 2 bases from V and 0 bases from J, with 23 bases in between. Germline loops: CDR1 MNHNS, CDR2 SASEGT. The CDR3 length is 20 residues. The chain's CDR3 is CASSERGGWSTTSSYNEQFF. The DNA for the CDR3 is TGTGCCAGCAGTGAACGCGGAGGCTGGTCGACTACGAGCTCCTACAATGAGCAGTTCTTC.

This clone is a singleton in its sample. The chain couples TRBV12-5 to TRBJ2-6; tentatively, D is TRBD1 or TRBD2 (5 bases each). The CDR3 totals 16 residues. V lost 4 bases and J lost 0, with 10 bases in between. The germline gives CDR1 LGHNT, CDR2 FRNRAP. In nucleotides, the CDR3 is TGTGCTAGTGGTTGGGACGGCAGCTCTGGGGCCAACGTCCTGACTTTC. It translates to CASGWDGSSGANVLTF.

The chain links TRBV7-9 to TRBJ2-1; TRBD2 matches 7 bases. CDR1 and CDR2 (germline): SEHNR, FQNEAQ (reference sequence). The junction had 7 bases not matched to a gene; V was cut back by 5 bases and J by 12 bases. The CDR3 runs 12 residues. DNA of the CDR3: TGTGCCAGCAGCCCTGGGAGGGTTGGGCAGTTCTTC. Amino acid sequence: CASSPGRVGQFF.

This clone showed up just once. This rearrangement joins TRBV5-1 to TRBJ1-1; D is unclear. The V end lost 7 bases, the J end lost 1 base, and 14 bases lay between the germline ends. Looked up from germline, CDR1 is SGHRS and CDR2 is YFSETQ. The length of the CDR3 is 14 residues. The CDR3 loop reads CASQRSVENTEAFF. The CDR3 coding sequence is TGCGCCAGCCAACGGTCGGTTGAGAACACTGAAGCTTTCTTT.

Only one count was recorded for this clone. The chain employs TRBV19 and TRBJ1-4, with 7 bases lining up with TRBD1. Germline V gene sequence: CDR1 LNHDA, CDR2 SQIVND (reference sequence). CDR3 length equals 14 residues. V lost 3 bases, J lost 6 bases, and 4 bases stayed unmatched. CDR3 DNA: TGTGCCAGTAGTATCTCCAGGGGGTATGAAAAACTGTTTTTT. Protein product: CASSISRGYEKLFF.

This clone has only one observation. The CDR3 DNA reads TGTGCCACCAGCAGAGAGTCGGTTTCTACTGGAAACACCATATATTTT. Translating gives CATSRESVSTGNTIYF. The chain links TRBV15 to TRBJ1-3, with unresolved D. Trimming shortened V by 0 bases and J by 2 bases, and 11 bases separated the two germline ends. Germline CDR1 and CDR2: LNHNV and YYDKDF (reference sequence). The CDR3 runs to 16 residues.

This chain links TRBV28 with TRBJ2-1; D perhaps matches TRBD2 (7 bases). In germline, CDR1 is MDHEN, CDR2 SYDVKM. This CDR3 spans 14 amino acids. V was cut by 6 bases and J by 3 bases, with 12 bases left in between. CDR3 region: CASSLGGVYNEQFF. CDR3 sequence (DNA): TGTGCCAGCAGCCTAGGGGGGGTCTACAATGAGCAGTTCTTC.

The chain joins TRBV7-6 to TRBJ1-3; D is unclear. V lost 4 bases to trimming and J lost 0 bases, with 10 bases between them. The CDR3 runs 15 residues. Germline CDR1 is SGHVS and CDR2 is FNYEAQ. CDR3 protein: CASSSDVRSGNTIYF. In DNA, the CDR3 is TGTGCCAGCAGCTCCGACGTACGCTCTGGAAACACCATATATTTT. The whole variable domain, filled in from reference TRBV7-6 and TRBJ1-3, reads GAGVSQSPRYKVTKRGQDVALRCDPISGHVSLYWYRQALGQGPEFLTYFNYEAQQDKSGLPNDRFSAERPEGSISTLTIQRTEQRDSAMYRCASSSDVRSGNTIYFGEGSWLTVV.

V gene TRBV6-6 combines with J gene TRBJ2-7; the match to TRBD2 covers 10 bases. The trim removed 0 bases at V and 1 base at J, leaving 3 bases unmatched. CDR1 and CDR2 (germline): MNHNY, SVGAGI (reference sequence). The CDR3 covers 16 residues. CDR3 protein: CASSYSKRGGSYEQYF. In DNA, the CDR3 is TGTGCCAGCAGTTACTCGAAGCGGGGGGGTTCCTACGAGCAGTACTTC.

The count of this clone is one. The chain carries TRBV19 and TRBJ2-5, with D possibly TRBD1 on 6 matching bases. CDR1 is LNHDA and CDR2 is SQIVND in the germline V gene (reference sequence). With 5 bases removed from V and 0 bases from J, the gap between germline ends came to 10 bases. The CDR3 spans 14 residues. Written as DNA, the CDR3 is TGTGCCAGTAGTCTAGGACAGTACCAAGAGACCCAGTACTTC. Translating it yields CASSLGQYQETQYF.

The V call is TRBV21-1, the J call TRBJ2-6; TRBD1, the table's D call, was not compared with the DNA. TRBV21-1 is a recognized pseudogene. CDR3 size: 15 residues. This CDR3 is CASSQGPAGANVLTF. The CDR3 bases are TGTGCCAGCAGCCAAGGCCCAGCTGGGGCCAACGTCCTGACTTTC.

J is TRBJ1-4 and V is TRBV5-6, with a weak D call TRBD1 (6 bases). V was trimmed by 5 bases and J by 0 bases, leaving 11 bases between them. Germline V gives CDR1 SGHDT, CDR2 YYEEEE. This CDR3 contains 15 residues. CDR3 loop: CASSSGQTTNEKLFF. The CDR3 region has the DNA TGTGCCAGCAGTTCCGGACAGACAACTAATGAAAAACTGTTTTTT. Looking up the rest from reference TRBV5-6 and TRBJ1-4 gives the full variable domain: DAGVTQSPTHLIKTRGQQVTLRCSPKSGHDTVSWYQQALGQGPQFIFQYYEEEERQRGNFPDRFSGHQFPNYSSELNVNALLLGDSALYLCASSSGQTTNEKLFFGSGTQLSVL.

The chain employs TRBV5-6 and TRBJ1-2; TRBD1 is a possible D gene (5 bases). Per germline, CDR1 SGHDT and CDR2 YYEEEE. The CDR3 extends over 14 amino acids. Trimming removed 4 bases at V and 4 bases at J, with 14 bases between. DNA of the CDR3: TGTGCCAGCAGCGTCAGGGCGGCTATCTATGGCTACACCTTC. Protein sequence: CASSVRAAIYGYTF.

The chain employs TRBV6-5 and TRBJ2-1, with D possibly TRBD1 on 5 matching bases. Germline CDR1 and CDR2: MNHEY and SVGAGI. Trimming removed 2 bases at V and 7 bases at J, with 15 bases between. This CDR3 has 15 residues. The CDR3 nucleotides read TGTGCCAGCAGTTACGTTAGGGGATCAAGAAATGAGCAGTTCTTC. Protein product: CASSYVRGSRNEQFF.

The gene calls are TRBV5-8 and TRBJ1-1; D is unresolved. Trimming cost V 0 bases and J 0 bases, with 9 bases left between them. This CDR3 contains 15 residues. From germline, CDR1 is SGHTS and CDR2 YDEGEE. CDR3 sequence: CASSLAVWVNTEAFF. The CDR3 DNA follows: TGTGCCAGCAGCTTGGCCGTTTGGGTGAACACTGAAGCTTTCTTT.

The gene calls are TRBV11-2 and TRBJ2-7, with 9 nucleotides matching TRBD2. The CDR3 is made up of 16 amino acids. Trimming took 4 bases from V and 7 from J; bases not matched to a gene: 14. Germline loops: CDR1 SGHAT, CDR2 FQNNGV. CDR3 coding DNA: TGTGCCAGCAGCTACCCCGATAGCGGGAGACGGCAGGAGCAGTACTTC. This encodes CASSYPDSGRRQEQYF.

The V call is TRBV18, the J call TRBJ2-2; possibly TRBD2 for D (6 bases). V was trimmed by 2 bases and J by 2 bases, leaving 15 bases between them. There are 17 residues in the CDR3. CDR1 is KGHSH, CDR2 LQKENI, per germline. The CDR3 DNA is TGTGCCAGCTCACCATCCCCCGGCGGGGCCAACACCGGGGAGCTGTTTTTT. This translates into CASSPSPGGANTGELFF.